These T cell receptor beta chains were read from a single sample in a study of vaccination and CD4 T cells after COVID-19. TCRdb re-called the PCR reads with MiXCR, one entry per CDR3 protein. In the table there are about 25,000 distinct CDR3 sequences, about 29% of which are singletons. Which antigens these TCRs recognize remains unknown. The sample in question was CD4+ T cells from blood, cultured in vitro, obtained about 7 months after SARS-CoV-2 vaccination. These TCRs come from a human donor who had recovered from COVID-19. Each CDR3 is given with its conserved first and last residue. Each record gives: J gene, V gene, clone size, D gene, CDR3 protein, CDR3 DNA. D genes are given only for firm matches. Clone size is not always given. Where it is, it says once, few, many or a class for expanded clones.

>TRBJ1-1|TRBV27|.|.
CASRSGTENTEAFF
TGTGCCAGCCGCTCCGGGACGGAGAACACTGAAGCTTTCTTT
>TRBJ1-1|TRBV20-1|.|.
CSAIGPLGAEAFF
TGCAGTGCTATTGGACCTTTGGGCGCTGAAGCTTTCTTT
>TRBJ1-1|TRBV28|.|TRBD1
CASTLRQGVFF
TGTGCCAGCACCCTTAGACAGGGAGTGTTCTTT
>TRBJ1-2|TRBV29-1|.|.
CSVEDRDLGGYGYTF
TGCAGCGTTGAAGACAGGGACTTAGGAGGGTATGGCTACACCTTC
>TRBJ2-1|TRBV6-2/TRBV6-3|once|.
CASTDSSYNEQFF
TGTGCCAGCACGGATAGCTCCTACAATGAGCAGTTCTTC
>TRBJ1-2|TRBV7-8|.|.
CASSGLRSGYTF
TGTGCCAGCAGCGGCCTCAGGAGTGGCTACACCTTC
>TRBJ2-5|TRBV24-1|.|.
CATSDLGRETQYF
TGTGCCACCAGTGATTTGGGTCGAGAGACCCAGTACTTC
>TRBJ2-1|TRBV7-9|.|TRBD2
CASSLMGLINEQFF
TGTGCCAGCAGCTTAATGGGACTAATCAATGAGCAGTTCTTC
>TRBJ2-3|TRBV7-2|.|.
CASSLEGDTDTQYF
TGTGCCAGCAGCTTAGAAGGGGACACAGATACGCAGTATTTT
>TRBJ2-5|TRBV6-5|.|.
CASSYLAGRGETQYF
TGTGCCAGCAGTTACCTGGCAGGGCGAGGAGAGACCCAGTACTTC
>TRBJ1-6|TRBV20-1|few|TRBD1
CSAGDRANNSPLHF
TGCAGTGCTGGGGACAGGGCGAATAATTCACCCCTCCACTTT
>TRBJ2-7|TRBV14|few|TRBD1
CASSRLQGDEQYF
TGTGCCAGCAGCCGCCTACAGGGGGACGAGCAGTACTTC
>TRBJ2-6|TRBV7-2|once|.
CASSLNRAWANVLTF
TGTGCCAGCAGCTTAAACAGGGCTTGGGCCAACGTCCTGACTTTC
>TRBJ2-7|TRBV29-1|few|TRBD2
CSLKRLAGDEQYF
TGCAGCCTGAAGAGACTAGCGGGGGACGAGCAGTACTTC
>TRBJ2-1|TRBV4-2|few|TRBD2
CASSQEGTSGNEQFF
TGTGCCAGCAGCCAAGAGGGGACTAGCGGGAATGAGCAGTTCTTC
>TRBJ2-5|TRBV7-2|.|.
CASSRTRVETQYF
TGTGCCAGCAGCCGAACCAGGGTGGAGACCCAGTACTTC
>TRBJ2-3|TRBV20-1|few|.
CSAWSPDTDTQYF
TGCAGTGCTTGGAGTCCTGACACAGATACGCAGTATTTT
>TRBJ2-7|TRBV9|.|TRBD2
CASSVSAGAGYEQYF
TGTGCCAGCAGCGTAAGCGCGGGAGCGGGATACGAGCAGTACTTC
>TRBJ1-6|TRBV19|.|.
CASSRTGGPQSPLHF
TGTGCCAGTAGTAGGACCGGGGGGCCGCAGTCACCCCTCCACTTT
>TRBJ2-1|TRBV18|.|TRBD2
CASSPRGTSDSDVYDEQFF
TGTGCCAGCTCACCACGAGGGACTAGCGACTCGGACGTCTACGATGAGCAGTTCTTC
>TRBJ2-5|TRBV18|.|TRBD2
CASSPRVAGYQETQYF
TGTGCCAGCTCACCAAGGGTAGCGGGATACCAAGAGACCCAGTACTTC
>TRBJ1-1|TRBV20-1|few|TRBD1
CSARDPQGANTEAFF
TGCAGTGCTAGAGATCCTCAGGGGGCGAACACTGAAGCTTTCTTT
>TRBJ2-5|TRBV6-5|few|.
CASSYLGTPVETQYF
TGTGCCAGCAGTTACTTGGGGACGCCGGTGGAGACCCAGTACTTC
>TRBJ1-2|TRBV20-1|.|.
CSASRLLQGSYGYTF
TGCAGTGCTAGCCGCCTCTTACAGGGTAGCTATGGCTACACCTTC
>TRBJ2-1|TRBV10-3|medium-sized|.
CASSNREGDGDEQFF
TGTGCCAGCAGCAACAGGGAGGGGGATGGGGATGAGCAGTTCTTC